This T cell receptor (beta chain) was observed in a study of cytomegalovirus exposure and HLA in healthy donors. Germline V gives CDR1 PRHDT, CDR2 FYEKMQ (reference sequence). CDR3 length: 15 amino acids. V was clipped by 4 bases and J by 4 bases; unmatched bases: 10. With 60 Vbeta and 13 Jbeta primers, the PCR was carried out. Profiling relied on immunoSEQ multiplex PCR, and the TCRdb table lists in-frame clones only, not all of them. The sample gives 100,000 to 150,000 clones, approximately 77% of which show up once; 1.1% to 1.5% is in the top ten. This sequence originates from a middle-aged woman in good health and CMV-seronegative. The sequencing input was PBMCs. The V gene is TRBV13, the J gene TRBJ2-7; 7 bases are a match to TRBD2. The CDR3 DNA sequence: TGTGCCAGCAGCTCGGAAAGGGAGGGTGAGTACGAGCAGTACTTC. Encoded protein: CASSSEREGEYEQYF.